This T cell receptor (beta chain) is from a study of blood T cell repertoires in COVID-19. Germline CDR1 reads LGHDT; CDR2 reads YNNKEL (reference sequence). The length of the CDR3 is 15 residues. V gave up 4 bases and J gave up 7 bases; unmatched junction bases: 3. Per the original methods: Amplification with reference gene primers provided the estimates of nucleated cell counts. The protocol was immunoSEQ multiplex PCR, while the TCRdb copy is restricted to in-frame clones and leaves out a portion. From that table come the V and J calls and clone size; the DNA was used to work out D and trimming. The sample lists about 20,000 clones, roughly 90% occurring once.

Source material: peripheral blood. The V call is TRBV3-1 (or the pseudogene TRBV3-2), the J call TRBJ2-1; 14 bases match TRBD2. The origin of this receptor is a human donor in a cohort sampled during active COVID-19. The CDR3 is CASSRGLAGGNEQFF. The CDR3 bases are TGTGCCAGCAGCCGAGGACTAGCGGGAGGTAATGAGCAGTTCTTC.